This TCR beta chain was documented in a study of blood T cell repertoires in COVID-19. Data came from immunoSEQ multiplex PCR; TCRdb stores just in-frame clones and leaves some out. The sample holds about 300,000 clones, approximately 90% seen once. The V and J ends lost 4 bases and 7 bases, in that order; junction bases with no gene match: 9. CDR3 length: 16 residues. Germline CDR1 reads MNHEY; CDR2 reads SMNVEV (reference sequence). Sequencing was performed on peripheral blood. The origin of this receptor is a woman aged 50 to 60 with COVID-19, enrolled during active disease. The V call is TRBV27, the J call TRBJ2-1; 11 bases agree with TRBD2. The CDR3 is CASSWYSGRADNEQFF. CDR3 nucleotide sequence: TGTGCCAGCAGTTGGTATAGCGGGAGGGCCGATAATGAGCAGTTCTTC.